This TCR beta chain was captured in a study of shared clonotypes between healthy human individuals (dated by TCRdb to 2018 to 2021). In terms of the full investigation: A couple of women and a few men aged 18 to 49 years were included in the cohort. Blood TCR repertoires of a handful of healthy adults were deeply sequenced to estimate repertoire size and the extent of clonotype sharing between individuals. Libraries were prepared and TCR repertoires were sequenced by different laboratories using diverse techniques, in order to increase sequencing depth and limit assay-specific biases. Each donor's leukapheresis produced roughly between about 0.9 and 9.5 billion PBMCs. For each donor, CD4 naive and CD4 memory were each run on three plates, CD8 naive on two plates, and CD8 memory on one plate. Here is what the overall study found, with its caveats: Estimated clonotype richness was generally larger for naive than for memory subsets. Based on pairwise subsampling, the degree of clonotype sharing among donors was expected to be affected by sequencing depth. Sampling was limited to blood, and TCR repertoires in tissue likely differ from TCR repertoires in blood. Incomplete sequencing was indicated by rarefaction of sorted-subset datasets, despite the large sequencing depth. Approximately 4.8% of naive CD4, roughly 3.5% of naive CD8, about 2.5% of memory CD4, and about 0.4% of memory CD8 clonotypes were shared across a few donors. Compared with non-shared clonotypes, the clonotypes found in all four sorted-subset donors had higher generation probabilities. The small number of donors limited the genetic and exposure-history diversity represented.

Comment on this clone: Its antigen specificity is not known. Qualities for individual bases were not recorded, and no much larger clone is one base off.

From its cysteine to its phenylalanine, the CDR3 spans 15 amino acids. The only DNA kept is the CDR3, 45 bases in frame from the first base. The CDR1 and CDR2 encoded by the germline V gene are SGHAT and FQNNGV. Between the V and J ends, shortened by 5 bases and 2 bases respectively, the junction contains 13 bases. TCR CDR3 regions were amplified from genomic DNA by multiplex PCR using the deep immunoSEQ assay. Extracted genomic DNA from each cell subset was spread evenly across all wells of several immunoSEQ 96-well plates, with each plate serving as a replicate. For sorted subsets, 200 to 250 ng of genomic DNA, equivalent to some 30,000 T cell genomes, went into each replicate PCR. The purified libraries were quantified using a Qubit 3.0 fluorometer, sized with a Bioanalyzer 2100, and then quantified again using the KAPA Library Quantification kit. A separate single-read 150-cycle Illumina NextSeq 550 flow cell was used to sequence each immunoSEQ 96-well plate. On the authors' methods: Because the immunoSEQ output held only junctional sequences and lacked quality scores, the filtering could not match the filtering applied to full-length reads. Sequences were annotated with PyIR, a Python wrapper for IgBLAST v1.9, using IMGT germline references to assign V/J genes and CDR3. Reads were removed for weak V/J assignments (E-value above 1e-6), missing CDR3, stop codons, out-of-frame junctions, or ambiguous translated residues. V3J clonotypes were defined by identical inferred V gene, J gene, and CDR3 amino acid sequence. Percentage overlap between repertoires was calculated by dividing the number of shared unique clonotypes by the size of the smaller repertoire. Repertoire richness was assessed with RTK rarefaction, the Chao1 estimator, and Recon v2.1 estimates of unobserved clonotypes. Generation probabilities for all TCRbeta clonotypes obtained by the gDNA method from a handful of donors were computed using OLGA. In its TCRdb copy, this immuneACCESS table keeps in-frame sequences only and misses some clones. Where compared with another copy, unresolved V genes explain less than half of these, and the others have no known cause. The V and J calls and the clone size are those of that table, but D and trimming were determined from the DNA. A total of millions of clones appear in this sample, approximately 95% of them only once. The top ten constitute around 1.1% of the sample.

CD8 naive samples consisted of CD45RO-negative cells that were positively selected for CCR7, yielding a CD45RA+CCR7+ population without TemRA cells. The donors were healthy, HIV-negative adults with no recently reported acute infections or vaccinations. All donors were Caucasian adults living in Nashville, Tennessee, USA. Blood was collected by leukapheresis, and PBMCs were isolated by Ficoll-Histopaque density gradient centrifugation and then cryopreserved in liquid nitrogen vapor phase. Analytical flow cytometry was used to check the purity and quantity of each magnetically sorted T cell population. From each sorted fraction, genomic DNA was isolated and quantified by UV absorbance on a Nanodrop 2000c.

The TCR sequence derives from a man aged 18 to 29 in good health. The specimen sequenced was naive CD8+ T cells sorted from blood. Sample cell subset or site, as interpreted from the label and publication: CD45RA+CCR7+. The rearranged chain carries TRBV11-2 and TRBJ2-1, with the D call perhaps TRBD1 or TRBD2, each one matching 5 bases. The bases are TGTGCCAGCAGCCCCCGGGACCAGCCCTACAATGAGCAGTTCTTC. Its translation is CASSPRDQPYNEQFF.